This T cell receptor (beta chain) was captured by sequencing in a study of T cell changes during pregnancy in multiple sclerosis. TCRdb's copy holds only in-frame clones and misses some; the assay was immunoSEQ multiplex PCR. The sample has tens of thousands of clones, around 93% seen once. The ends were cut back, 4 bases at V and 5 bases at J, with 14 bases in the middle. The CDR3 length is 14 residues. Germline lookup yields CDR1 SNHLY and CDR2 FYNNEI. This sequence was found in a female donor with multiple sclerosis, enrolled in a pregnancy study. The specimen comprised CD4+ T cells from peripheral blood mononuclear cells, sampled after pregnancy. The V and J genes are TRBV2 and TRBJ2-5; perhaps TRBD2 as D (6 bases). In DNA form, the CDR3 reads TGTGCCAGCAGTGTGGAGGGTTATGGGGAGACCCAGTACTTC. Its protein product is CASSVEGYGETQYF.